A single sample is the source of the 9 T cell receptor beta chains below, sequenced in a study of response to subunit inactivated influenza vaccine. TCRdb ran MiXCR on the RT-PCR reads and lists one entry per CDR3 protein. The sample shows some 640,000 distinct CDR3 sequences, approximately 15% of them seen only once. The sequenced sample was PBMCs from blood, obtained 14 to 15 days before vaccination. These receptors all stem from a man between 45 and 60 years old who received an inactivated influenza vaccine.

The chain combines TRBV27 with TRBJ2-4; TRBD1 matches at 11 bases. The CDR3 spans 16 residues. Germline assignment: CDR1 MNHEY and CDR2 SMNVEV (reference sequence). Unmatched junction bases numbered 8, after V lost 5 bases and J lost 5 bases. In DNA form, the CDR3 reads TGTGCCAGCAGTCCCCCTCCGGGACAGGGGGAAAACATTCAGTACTTC. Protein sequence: CASSPPPGQGENIQYF.

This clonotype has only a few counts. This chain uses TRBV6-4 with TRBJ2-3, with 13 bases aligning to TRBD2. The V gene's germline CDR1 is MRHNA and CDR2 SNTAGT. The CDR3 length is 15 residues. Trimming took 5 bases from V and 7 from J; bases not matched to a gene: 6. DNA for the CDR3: TGTGCCAGCAGTAGACTAGCGGGGGGCGGATATACGCAGTATTTT. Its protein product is CASSRLAGGGYTQYF.

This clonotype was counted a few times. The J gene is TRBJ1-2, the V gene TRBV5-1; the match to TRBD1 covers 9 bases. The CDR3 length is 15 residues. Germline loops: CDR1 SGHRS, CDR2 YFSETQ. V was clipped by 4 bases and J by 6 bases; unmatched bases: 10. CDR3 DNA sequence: TGCGCCAGCAGCAACCCGGGACAGGGAATAAATGGCTACACCTTC. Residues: CASSNPGQGINGYTF.

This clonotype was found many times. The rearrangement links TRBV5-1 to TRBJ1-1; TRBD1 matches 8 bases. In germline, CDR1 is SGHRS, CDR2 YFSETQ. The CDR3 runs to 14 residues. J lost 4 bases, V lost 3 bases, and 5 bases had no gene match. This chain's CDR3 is CASSSTGGTTEAFF. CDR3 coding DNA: TGCGCCAGCAGCTCTACAGGGGGGACCACTGAAGCTTTCTTT.

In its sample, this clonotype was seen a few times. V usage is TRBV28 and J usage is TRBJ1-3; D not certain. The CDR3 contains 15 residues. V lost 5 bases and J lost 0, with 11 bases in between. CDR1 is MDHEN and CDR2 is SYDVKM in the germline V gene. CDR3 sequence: CASSIGLNSGNTIYF. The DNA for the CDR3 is TGTGCCAGCAGTATTGGACTTAACTCTGGAAACACCATATATTTT.

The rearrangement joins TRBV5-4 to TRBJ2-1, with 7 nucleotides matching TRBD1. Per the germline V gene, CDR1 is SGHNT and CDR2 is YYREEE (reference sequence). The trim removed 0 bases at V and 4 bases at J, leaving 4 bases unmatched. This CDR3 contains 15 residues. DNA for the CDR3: TGTGCCAGCAGCTTGGAGGGACAGATTTACAATGAGCAGTTCTTC. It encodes CASSLEGQIYNEQFF.

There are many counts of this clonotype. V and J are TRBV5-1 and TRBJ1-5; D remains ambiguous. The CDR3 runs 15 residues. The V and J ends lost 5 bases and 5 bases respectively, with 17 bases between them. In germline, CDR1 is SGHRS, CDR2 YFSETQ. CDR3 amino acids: CASSPSPGGYQPQHF. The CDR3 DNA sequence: TGCGCCAGCAGTCCCAGTCCTGGCGGTTATCAGCCCCAGCATTTT.

Here the CDR3 DNA reads TGCAGCGTAGCCCCGAGGCTAGCGGAGCACAATGAGCAGTTCTTC. Amino acids: CSVAPRLAEHNEQFF. The chain combines TRBV29-1 with TRBJ2-1; 7 nucleotides match TRBD2. Germline V gives CDR1 SQVTM, CDR2 ANQGSEA. The V and J ends lost 6 bases and 5 bases, in that order; junction bases with no gene match: 13. The CDR3 covers 15 residues.

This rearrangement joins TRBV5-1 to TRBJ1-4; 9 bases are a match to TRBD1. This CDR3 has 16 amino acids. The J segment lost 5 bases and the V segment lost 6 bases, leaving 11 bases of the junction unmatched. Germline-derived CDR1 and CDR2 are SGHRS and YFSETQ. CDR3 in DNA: TGCGCCAGCACTCGTGACAGGGGGGGACGGAATGAAAAACTGTTTTTT. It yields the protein CASTRDRGGRNEKLFF.